The clone carrying this TCR beta chain was seen once. The data are from a study of T cell changes during pregnancy in multiple sclerosis. This table comes from immunoSEQ multiplex PCR, and its TCRdb copy is limited to in-frame clones, with some not included. This sample has around 68,000 clones, with about nine tenths found just once. CDR3 length: 15 residues. Trimming left V 2 bases short and J 0 bases short, with 8 bases between. Per the germline V gene, CDR1 is MNHNS and CDR2 is SASEGT. Here the sequenced sample was peripheral blood, taken in the third trimester of pregnancy. The sequence was collected from a female donor with multiple sclerosis, enrolled in a pregnancy study. V is TRBV6-1 and J is TRBJ1-3; D not certain. The CDR3: CASSETVYSGNTIYF. In nucleotides, the CDR3 is TGTGCCAGCAGTGAAACAGTATACTCTGGAAACACCATATATTTT.